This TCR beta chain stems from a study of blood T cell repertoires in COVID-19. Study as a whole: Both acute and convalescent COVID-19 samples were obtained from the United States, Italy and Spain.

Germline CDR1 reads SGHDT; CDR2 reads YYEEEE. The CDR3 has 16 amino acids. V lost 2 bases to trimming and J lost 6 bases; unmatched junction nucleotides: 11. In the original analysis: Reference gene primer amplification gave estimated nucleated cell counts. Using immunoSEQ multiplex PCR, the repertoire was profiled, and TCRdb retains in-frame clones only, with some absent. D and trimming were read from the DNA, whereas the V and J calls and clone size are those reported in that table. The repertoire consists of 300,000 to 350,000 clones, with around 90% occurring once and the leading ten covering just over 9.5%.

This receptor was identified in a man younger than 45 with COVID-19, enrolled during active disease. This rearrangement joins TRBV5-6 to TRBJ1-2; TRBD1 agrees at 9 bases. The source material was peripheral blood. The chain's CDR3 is CASSFPLDRGRNGYTF. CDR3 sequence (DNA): TGTGCCAGCAGCTTTCCCCTGGACAGGGGAAGGAATGGCTACACCTTC.